A few counts support the clone carrying this T cell receptor beta chain. The antigen is not known. The sample belongs to a study of T cell repertoires in cytomegalovirus infection. Study background: In the study, CMV epitopes included recently identified HLA-C-restricted and well-studied HLA-B-restricted ones. TCR beta signatures that were public indicated CMV infection and matching HLA type. General study results and limits: Totalled public TCR beta family frequency picked out people who carried CMV plus the relevant HLA.

This CDR3 spans 17 amino acids. Trimming removed 6 bases from V and 4 bases from J; junction bases left unmatched: 13. CDR1 and CDR2 from the germline V gene are MNHEY and SMNVEV (reference sequence). TCRdb re-derived calls from the reads in MiXCR, one entry per CDR3 protein. The repertoire holds 570,000 or so distinct CDR3 sequences, with roughly 42% as singletons. This TCR derives from a human donor in good health (CMV status not recorded). Some clones in this sample may be carry-over from other donors' samples. V and J are TRBV27 and TRBJ2-1, with TRBD2 matching 9 bases. The material was cultured PBMCs, obtained from culture after CMV antigen stimulation. CDR3 sequence: CASRRRGGSGRYNEQFF. The CDR3 DNA reads as TGTGCCAGCAGGCGCCGGGGTGGTAGCGGGAGATACAATGAGCAGTTCTTC.